This TCR beta chain was captured by sequencing in a study of shared clonotypes between healthy human individuals. Germline loops: CDR1 SGHNT, CDR2 YENEEA. V was shortened by 5 bases and J by 2 bases, with 13 bases between the two germline ends. This CDR3 region has 14 residues. Per the original data handling: ImmunoSEQ output held junction-only sequences without quality scores, so filtering differed. Using immunoSEQ multiplex PCR, the repertoire was profiled, and TCRdb retains in-frame clones only, with some absent. D and trimming come from the DNA, and the V and J calls and clone size come from that table. This table has about 610,000 clones, 95% to 96% appearing once. Regarding this clone: Its antigen is not known.

Positively selected for CCR7, the CD45RO-negative cells used as naive CD8 cells excluded terminally differentiated effector memory CD45RA+ cells. Whole-study results and caveats: The generation probabilities recorded for non-shared clonotypes fell below those of clonotypes shared by all four donors. The researchers took only blood, and tissue repertoires probably look different. The study's rarefaction showed incomplete sorted-subset sequencing despite large depth.

The chain uses TRBV11-3 and TRBJ2-7, with D tentatively TRBD2 (6 bases). This sequence was found in a woman in her 30s in good health. Material: naive CD8+ T cells sorted from blood. The CDR3 DNA sequence: TGTGCCAGCAGCCAGACCGGGGAGGCCTACGAGCAGTACTTC. Protein sequence: CASSQTGEAYEQYF.